Below, one T cell receptor beta chain is given with its context. Its matching antigen is unknown. What was amplified from RNA transcripts were TCR beta CDR3 regions. In the first-round RT-PCR of the TCR CDR3, the HTBI primer set was used. TCRdb reprocessed the multiplex PCR reads with MiXCR, giving one entry per CDR3 protein. Here the sample spans around 250,000 distinct CDR3 sequences, about 14% being singletons. This sample was included in a study of T cells in Graves' hyperthyroidism and ophthalmopathy. Overall study findings and caveats: Blood shared most expanded thyroid clonotypes above 0.001. By a 13 V-J model, ophthalmopathy was set apart from stable hyperthyroidism.

Germline V gene data show CDR1 as SGHAT and CDR2 as FQNNGV. The CDR3 length is 15 residues. Losses at the gene ends were 5 bases for V and 8 bases for J; bases not matched to a gene: 8. The V gene is TRBV11-2, the J gene TRBJ2-1, with TRBD2 identical over 11 bases. The sequenced sample was blood. This TCR was recovered from a woman aged 40 to 49 with Graves' hyperthyroidism that later progressed to Graves' ophthalmopathy. The CDR3 nucleotides are TGTGCCAGCAGCCGCAGACTAGCGGGACGAGATGAGCAGTTCTTC. Translated, it gives CASSRRLAGRDEQFF.